A single sample gave rise to the 4 T cell receptor beta chains below, sequenced in a study of early T cells in non-severe SARS-CoV-2 infection. TCRdb re-called the 5' RACE reads through MiXCR, storing one row per CDR3 protein. The top ten clones hold around 3.7% of a sample with fewer than 130,000 distinct CDR3 sequences, about 12% of them seen once. The sample here was whole blood, taken at baseline. These receptors were collected from an adult who was a healthcare worker with PCR-confirmed SARS-CoV-2 infection or an uninfected control (not recorded which).

V gene TRBV13 combines with J gene TRBJ2-5; D may be TRBD1 (6 bases). Trimming cost V 0 bases and J 4 bases, with 6 bases left between them. The CDR3 sequence is 13 residues long. Germline-derived CDR1 and CDR2 are PRHDT and FYEKMQ (reference sequence). The CDR3 nucleotides read TGTGCCAGCAGCTTAGGAGGGGGAGAGACCCAGTACTTC. Translating gives CASSLGGGETQYF.

This clonotype was seen a handful of times. The V gene is TRBV7-2, the J gene TRBJ1-6, with no clear D. The CDR3 is 14 residues long. CDR1 is SGHTA, CDR2 FQGNSA, per germline. The V and J ends lost 1 base and 7 bases respectively, with 8 bases between them. Here the CDR3 DNA reads TGTGCCAGCAGCTTAGTTCCCCAAAATTCACCCCTCCACTTT. Protein sequence: CASSLVPQNSPLHF.

This clonotype was observed once. As the CDR3 is not closed by the conserved phenylalanine or tryptophan, this likely results from a read error. This chain links TRBV6-5 with TRBJ2-2, with 8 nucleotides matching TRBD2. Losses at the gene ends were 11 bases for V and 6 bases for J; bases not matched to a gene: 17. This CDR3 comprises 16 residues. From germline, CDR1 is MNHEY and CDR2 SVGAGI. DNA for the CDR3: TGTGCCTCCCAGAAGGTAGCGGGACACAGGGCCGGGGAGCTGTTTCTT. Encoded protein: CASQKVAGHRAGELFL.

The V and J genes are TRBV7-8 and TRBJ1-1; 7 bases agree with TRBD1. This CDR3 comprises 14 residues. V lost 3 bases and J lost 2; bases outside the gene matches: 3. Germline CDR1 and CDR2: SGHVS and FQNEAQ. CDR3 nucleotide sequence: TGTGCCAGCAGCTTTTCAGGGGGTAACACTGAAGCTTTCTTT. Translated: CASSFSGGNTEAFF. The full variable domain, rest sourced from reference TRBV7-8 and TRBJ1-1, is GAGVSQSPRYKVAKRGQDVALRCDPISGHVSLFWYQQALGQGPEFLTYFQNEAQLDKSGLPSDRFFAERPEGSVSTLKIQRTQQEDSAVYLCASSFSGGNTEAFFGQGTRLTVV.